A selection of T cell receptor beta chains follows, all from one sample in a study of OX40 agonist ivuxolimab in advanced cancers. TCRdb keeps only in-frame clones here, not all; method: immunoSEQ multiplex PCR. The repertoire has about 14,000 clones, around four fifths of them found once; the top ten carry 44%. This specimen consisted of CD4+ or CD8+ T cells sorted from blood, obtained in a trial of the OX40 agonist ivuxolimab. Receptors were obtained from an adult with an advanced solid tumor such as melanoma, head and neck, liver or kidney cancer. Each CDR3 is given with its conserved first and last residue. A D gene is named only where the DNA matches it firmly. Some rows have no size entry. The others give once, few or many, or a class for an expanded clone.

D	V	J	size	CDR3	DNA
.	TRBV4-1	TRBJ2-2	.	CASSQERKRLNTGELFF	TGCGCCAGCAGCCAAGAACGGAAGCGGCTTAACACCGGGGAGCTGTTTTTT
.	TRBV6-5	TRBJ2-7	once	CASSYSGGEQYF	TGTGCCAGCAGTTACTCGGGGGGAGAGCAGTACTTC
.	TRBV28	TRBJ1-4	medium-sized	CASRPTSRGYNEKLFF	TGTGCCAGCAGGCCAACCAGCAGGGGTTATAATGAAAAACTGTTTTTT
.	TRBV4-1	TRBJ1-1	.	CASSQDMGLGGENTEAFF	TGCGCCAGCAGCCAAGATATGGGACTCGGGGGTGAGAACACTGAAGCTTTCTTT
TRBD1	TRBV27	TRBJ2-7	.	CASSSGTGIYEQYF	TGTGCCAGCAGTTCAGGGACAGGGATCTACGAGCAGTACTTC
.	TRBV2	TRBJ2-5	.	CASSGQEETQYF	TGTGCCAGCAGTGGTCAGGAGGAGACCCAGTACTTC
TRBD1	TRBV7-8	TRBJ2-7	.	CASSLRQGTYEQYF	TGTGCCAGCAGCTTACGACAGGGTACCTACGAGCAGTACTTC
.	TRBV6-4	TRBJ2-3	once	CASSEGSDADTQYF	TGTGCCAGCAGTGAGGGTAGCGATGCAGATACGCAGTATTTT
.	TRBV5-1	TRBJ2-3	.	CASSLGGTRDTQYF	TGCGCCAGCAGCTTGGGTGGGACGAGAGATACGCAGTATTTT
.	TRBV9	TRBJ1-4	.	CAFGYCEKLFF	TGTGCCTTCGGGTATTGTGAAAAACTGTTTTTT
.	TRBV5-1	TRBJ1-2	once	CASSLDSLLNYGYTF	TGCGCCAGCAGCTTGGATTCCTTACTTAACTATGGCTACACCTTC
.	TRBV4-1	TRBJ1-1	.	CASSLRTVNTEAFF	TGCGCCAGCAGCCTCCGAACGGTGAACACTGAAGCTTTCTTT
.	TRBV29-1	TRBJ2-1	.	CSVEDEVYEQFF	TGCAGCGTTGAAGATGAAGTCTATGAGCAGTTCTTC
TRBD1	TRBV19	TRBJ2-1	.	CASSMGTVGNEQFF	TGTGCCAGTAGTATGGGGACAGTCGGTAATGAGCAGTTCTTC
.	TRBV19	TRBJ2-3	medium-sized	CASSIASGDTQYF	TGTGCCAGTAGTATAGCGAGCGGTGATACGCAGTATTTT
.	TRBV6-5	TRBJ1-1	few	CASKTTGRNTEAFF	TGTGCCAGCAAAACTACCGGCAGGAACACTGAAGCTTTCTTT
.	TRBV4-2	TRBJ2-3	.	CASSQETHTSAPYF	TGTGCCAGCAGCCAAGAGACCCACACCTCAGCACCGTATTTT
.	TRBV15	TRBJ2-6	.	CATSTTLVSSGANVLTF	TGTGCCACCAGCACTACCCTTGTGAGCTCTGGGGCCAACGTCCTGACTTTC
TRBD1	TRBV9	TRBJ2-1	.	CASSVRTGGNEQFF	TGTGCCAGCAGCGTGCGGACAGGAGGCAATGAGCAGTTCTTC
.	TRBV11-2	TRBJ2-3	.	CASSLAGTTDTQYF	TGTGCCAGCAGCTTAGCGGGAACTACAGATACGCAGTATTTT
.	TRBV7-9	TRBJ2-7	.	CASSSNRDSYEQYF	TGTGCCAGCAGCTCGAACAGGGACTCCTACGAGCAGTACTTC
TRBD1	TRBV6-1	TRBJ2-7	.	CASSRTGTASYEQYF	TGTGCCAGCAGTCGGACCGGGACAGCTTCCTACGAGCAGTACTTC
TRBD1	TRBV4-1	TRBJ1-1	.	CASSQGGRGATEAFF	TGCGCCAGCAGCCAAGGGGGCAGGGGGGCCACTGAAGCTTTCTTT
TRBD2	TRBV7-2	TRBJ2-1	.	CASSSGLAPYNEQFF	TGTGCCAGCAGCTCGGGACTAGCCCCCTACAATGAGCAGTTCTTC
TRBD1	TRBV10-3	TRBJ1-2	.	CAISLSGGDGYTF	TGTGCCATCAGCCTATCAGGGGGAGATGGCTACACCTTC
.	TRBV27	TRBJ2-7	.	CASSSPREGSAYEQYF	TGTGCCAGCAGTTCCCCCCGCGAGGGATCAGCCTACGAGCAGTACTTC
TRBD1	TRBV28	TRBJ2-7	.	CASSGPGQGIYEQYF	TGTGCCAGCAGTGGACCGGGACAGGGGATCTACGAGCAGTACTTC
.	TRBV18	TRBJ2-7	.	CASSPRTDNYEQYF	TGTGCCAGCTCGCCTAGGACGGACAACTACGAGCAGTACTTC
TRBD1	TRBV5-1	TRBJ1-3	.	CASSLEGPGQVISGNTIYF	TGCGCCAGCAGCTTGGAGGGGCCGGGACAGGTGATCTCTGGAAACACCATATATTTT
.	TRBV30	TRBJ2-2	.	CAWSVQGSELFF	TGTGCCTGGAGCGTACAGGGATCCGAGCTGTTTTTT
.	TRBV27	TRBJ1-4	once	CASSSHTTRVEKLFF	TGTGCCAGCAGTTCACACACAACACGGGTAGAAAAACTGTTTTTT
.	TRBV27	TRBJ2-2	.	CASRGWTGELFF	TGTGCCAGCAGGGGGTGGACCGGGGAGCTGTTTTTT
.	TRBV4-3	TRBJ2-7	.	CASSQDRAGRTSYEQYF	TGCGCCAGCAGCCAAGATCGGGCAGGGAGGACCTCCTACGAGCAGTACTTC
.	TRBV19	TRBJ1-5	.	CASTPRGGLNQPQHF	TGTGCCAGTACCCCAAGGGGGGGCCTTAATCAGCCCCAGCATTTT
.	TRBV4-1	TRBJ2-3	.	CASSQGTLTSTDTQYF	TGCGCCAGCAGCCAAGGGACATTGACTAGCACAGATACGCAGTATTTT
TRBD1	TRBV30	TRBJ1-5	.	CAWSRGTDSNQPQHF	TGTGCCTGGTCCAGAGGGACAGATAGCAATCAGCCCCAGCATTTT
.	TRBV7-8	TRBJ1-1	.	CASSFGTTEAFF	TGTGCCAGCAGCTTCGGCACAACTGAAGCTTTCTTT
.	TRBV5-1	TRBJ2-5	.	CASSTRLEGIGTQYF	TGCGCCAGCAGCACCAGACTAGAGGGGATTGGAACCCAGTACTTC
.	TRBV19	TRBJ2-3	.	CASSRASTDTQYF	TGTGCCAGTAGCAGGGCTAGCACAGATACGCAGTATTTT
.	TRBV7-9	TRBJ2-3	.	CASSLLAPADTQYF	TGTGCCAGCAGCTTACTAGCGCCGGCAGATACGCAGTATTTT
.	TRBV6-5	TRBJ1-2	.	CASSYYGSPYGYTF	TGTGCCAGCAGTTACTACGGGTCCCCCTATGGCTACACCTTC
.	TRBV27	TRBJ1-6	.	CASSQSNSPLHF	TGTGCCAGCAGCCAATCCAATTCACCCCTCCACTTT